Below are 19 T cell receptor beta chains sequenced from a single sample in a study of blood T cell repertoires in COVID-19. The assay was immunoSEQ multiplex PCR, and TCRdb's table has in-frame clones only and misses some. The table lists roughly 63,000 clones, under 80% of them singletons. Sequenced sample: peripheral blood. The receptors derive from a human donor in a cohort sampled during active COVID-19.

V usage is TRBV19 and J usage is TRBJ2-5; 10 bases align to TRBD1. Germline CDR1 LNHDA, CDR2 SQIVND (reference sequence). J lost 4 bases, V lost 10 bases, and 9 bases had no gene match. The CDR3 extends over 14 amino acids. Here the CDR3 DNA reads TGTGCCACTGCAACGACAGGGGGCTTAGAGACCCAGTACTTC. This translates into CATATTGGLETQYF. Looking up the rest from reference TRBV19 and TRBJ2-5 gives the full variable domain: DGGITQSPKYLFRKEGQNVTLSCEQNLNHDAMYWYRQDPGQGLRLIYYSQIVNDFQKGDIAEGYSVSREKKESFPLTVTSAQKNPTAFYLCATATTGGLETQYFGPGTRLLVL.

The DNA for the CDR3 is TGTGCCAGCCCGGGACAGGGGGCGAGGACTGAAGCTTTCTTT. Translating gives CASPGQGARTEAFF. The rearrangement joins TRBV6-5 to TRBJ1-1, with 12 nucleotides matching TRBD1. Germline lookup yields CDR1 MNHEY and CDR2 SVGAGI. The CDR3 length is 14 residues. J lost 5 bases, V lost 8 bases, and 6 bases had no gene match.

V is TRBV7-2 and J is TRBJ1-2; no reliable D call. Germline values: CDR1 SGHTA, CDR2 FQGNSA. This CDR3 has 15 residues. V was pared by 4 bases and J by 4 bases, with 16 bases between. CDR3 residues: CASSSRSLVSYGYTF. The CDR3 DNA sequence: TGTGCCAGCAGCTCACGCTCTTTGGTGAGCTATGGCTACACCTTC.

The J gene is TRBJ2-2, the V gene TRBV27, with 7 bases identical to TRBD1. The CDR3 runs 15 residues. The V gene end was trimmed by 4 bases and the J gene end by 5 bases; junction bases not matched to a gene: 7. Germline assignment: CDR1 MNHEY and CDR2 SMNVEV (reference sequence). The CDR3 bases are TGTGCCAGCAGTTCACATAGGGGGCGGACCGGGGAGCTGTTTTTT. This sequence encodes CASSSHRGRTGELFF.

This clone has only one observation. This rearrangement joins TRBV6-5 to TRBJ2-3, with 9 bases aligning to TRBD1. Germline CDR1 MNHEY, CDR2 SVGAGI. The CDR3 length is 16 residues. Trimming at V came to 2 bases and at J to 0 bases, leaving 3 bases not matched to a gene. The CDR3 loop reads CASSYGTGMSTDTQYF. Here the CDR3 DNA reads TGTGCCAGCAGTTACGGGACAGGGATGAGCACAGATACGCAGTATTTT.

The V gene is TRBV30, the J gene TRBJ2-6, with a possible D match to TRBD2 (6 bases). CDR1 and CDR2 (germline): GTSNPN, SVGIG (reference sequence). The length of the CDR3 is 13 residues. V lost 5 bases to trimming and J lost 4 bases, with 9 bases between them. For the CDR3, the DNA is TGTGCCTGGTCAAGCGGGGGGGCCAACGTCCTGACTTTC. Translation: CAWSSGGANVLTF.

V is TRBV9 and J is TRBJ2-7; 7 nucleotides align to TRBD1. The V segment lost 5 bases and the J segment 7 bases; nucleotides outside the gene matches: 12. This CDR3 region has 14 residues. Germline CDR1 SGDLS, CDR2 YYNGEE. CDR3 amino acids: CASRRTGTEGEQYF. The CDR3 DNA is TGTGCCAGCAGGAGAACCGGGACAGAAGGAGAGCAGTACTTC.

This clone came up once. The genes are TRBV15 and TRBJ1-1, with D tentatively TRBD1 (5 bases). Germline V gives CDR1 LNHNV, CDR2 YYDKDF (reference sequence). V was trimmed by 0 bases and J by 10 bases, leaving 12 bases between them. There are 13 residues in the CDR3. The CDR3 DNA reads TGTGCCACCAGCAGAGATGGCAGGGTGACAGCTTTCTTT. Its translation is CATSRDGRVTAFF. Full variable domain (missing parts from reference TRBV15 and TRBJ1-1): DAMVIQNPRYQVTQFGKPVTLSCSQTLNHNVMYWYQQKSSQAPKLLFHYYDKDFNNEADTPDNFQSRRPNTSFCFLDIRSPGLGDTAMYLCATSRDGRVTAFFGQGTRLTVV.

The V gene is TRBV5-4, the J gene TRBJ2-3; D may be TRBD2 (6 bases). This CDR3 has 14 amino acids. Trimming left V 5 bases short and J 0 bases short, with 10 bases between. Germline values: CDR1 SGHNT, CDR2 YYREEE (reference sequence). CDR3 amino acids: CASRPAGSTDTQYF. In DNA form, the CDR3 reads TGTGCCAGCAGGCCAGCGGGCAGCACAGATACGCAGTATTTT.

This clone has a handful of counts. The V gene is TRBV7-2, the J gene TRBJ1-1, with D tentatively TRBD1 (6 bases). CDR1 and CDR2 from the germline V gene are SGHTA and FQGNSA. The CDR3 is 14 amino acids. The ends were cut back, 6 bases at V and 0 bases at J, with 11 bases in the middle. In DNA form, the CDR3 reads TGTGCCAGCAGTACAGGGATTCTGAACACTGAAGCTTTCTTT. Residues: CASSTGILNTEAFF. Combining the CDR3 with reference TRBV7-2 and TRBJ1-1 gives the whole variable domain GAGVSQSPSNKVTEKGKDVELRCDPISGHTALYWYRQSLGQGLEFLIYFQGNSAPDKSGLPSDRFSAERTGGSVSTLTIQRTQQEDSAVYLCASSTGILNTEAFFGQGTRLTVV.

The chain joins TRBV6-2 or TRBV6-3 to TRBJ2-5, with 9 bases aligning to TRBD1. Trimming removed 4 bases from V and 3 bases from J; junction bases left unmatched: 0. The germline V gene has CDR1 MNHEY and CDR2 SVGEGT. This CDR3 has 13 residues. This CDR3 is CASSWTGEETQYF. CDR3 sequence (DNA): TGTGCCAGCAGTTGGACAGGGGAAGAGACCCAGTACTTC.

This clone was found a few times. The chain employs TRBV4-1 and TRBJ2-3; D possibly corresponds to TRBD2 (6 bases). This CDR3 is 15 amino acids long. CDR1 MGHRA and CDR2 YSYEKL come from the germline V gene. The V end was cut by 1 base, the J end by 6 bases, with 14 bases between. CDR3 nucleotide sequence: TGCGCCAGCAGCCAAGCGGGACTCCCCCGTGATACGCAGTATTTT. Translation gives CASSQAGLPRDTQYF.

The CDR3, as DNA: TGTGCCAGCAGCTTAGGGACAGTAAGGGAGCAGTACTTC. Protein sequence: CASSLGTVREQYF. V is TRBV5-5 and J is TRBJ2-7; TRBD1 matches at 7 bases. J lost 7 bases, V lost 2 bases, and 6 bases had no gene match. CDR1 SGHKS and CDR2 YYEKEE come from the germline V gene (reference sequence). The CDR3 has 13 residues.

The chain uses TRBV6-5 and TRBJ1-6; D might be TRBD1 (5 bases). Germline loops: CDR1 MNHEY, CDR2 SVGAGI. Between the trimmed V and J ends, which lost 4 bases and 6 bases, there was a span of 13 bases. CDR3 size: 15 residues. In nucleotides, the CDR3 is TGTGCCAGCAGTTCCCGCGGGGGAACTAATTCACCCCTCCACTTT. As protein: CASSSRGGTNSPLHF.

V and J are TRBV27 and TRBJ2-2, with a possible D match to TRBD2 (5 bases). This CDR3 is built from 16 residues. Germline assignment: CDR1 MNHEY and CDR2 SMNVEV (reference sequence). V gave up 4 bases and J gave up 0 bases, with 12 bases separating them. CDR3 DNA sequence: TGTGCCAGCAGTTGGAAGACTAAATCGAACACCGGGGAGCTGTTTTTT. This gives the protein CASSWKTKSNTGELFF.

The chain combines TRBV15 with TRBJ1-2; 9 bases line up with TRBD1. The CDR3 length is 18 residues. Germline CDR1 and CDR2: LNHNV and YYDKDF (reference sequence). J gave up 8 bases and V 1 base, and 17 bases lay outside the gene matches. CDR3 DNA: TGTGCCACCAGCAGAGCACCGGGACAGGGTGTCGGATTCGGCGGCTACACCTTC. Encoded protein: CATSRAPGQGVGFGGYTF. The full variable domain, with the rest looked up from reference TRBV15 and TRBJ1-2, is DAMVIQNPRYQVTQFGKPVTLSCSQTLNHNVMYWYQQKSSQAPKLLFHYYDKDFNNEADTPDNFQSRRPNTSFCFLDIRSPGLGDTAMYLCATSRAPGQGVGFGGYTFGSGTRLTVV.

The table lists this clone with a count of one. J is TRBJ2-5 and V is TRBV4-2, with 9 bases aligning to TRBD2. This CDR3 has 18 residues. With 3 bases clipped from V and 6 bases from J, the junction kept 17 bases outside the gene matches. Germline loops: CDR1 LGHNA, CDR2 YNFKEQ. CDR3 sequence: CASSQGGVAVAGVKTQYF. The CDR3 region has the DNA TGTGCCAGCAGCCAGGGAGGGGTGGCGGTAGCGGGAGTGAAGACCCAGTACTTC.

The gene calls are TRBV7-2 and TRBJ1-1; TRBD1 might be the D (5 bases). The CDR3 consists of 15 residues. Germline V CDR1 and CDR2: SGHTA, FQGNSA. Between the trimmed V and J ends, which lost 3 bases and 2 bases, there was a span of 13 bases. CDR3 DNA sequence: TGTGCCAGCAGCTTGCAGGGATCGGGTAACACTGAAGCTTTCTTT. It codes for CASSLQGSGNTEAFF.

The chain combines TRBV4-3 with TRBJ2-1, with D possibly TRBD2 on 6 matching bases. With 5 bases removed from V and 2 bases from J, the gap between germline ends came to 13 bases. Germline CDR1 and CDR2: LGHNA and YSLEER. The CDR3 consists of 15 residues. The CDR3 DNA reads as TGCGCCAGCAGCAGTCGAGCGGGCCCCTACAATGAGCAGTTCTTC. Protein sequence: CASSSRAGPYNEQFF.